This T cell receptor beta chain was sequenced in a study of T cells after yellow fever vaccination. This CDR3 spans 14 amino acids. Trimming removed 2 bases at V and 3 bases at J, with 11 bases between. In the case of this clonotype: Antigen unknown.

Notes on the study in general: Contaminating bulk clonotypes could be abundant in FACS-sorted repertoires. After the booster, over 95% of CD4 and roughly nine tenths of CD8 primary-response clones were re-detected.

Synthesis of TCR cDNA relied on 5'RACE template switching, which attached a universal primer site and UMIs. TCRdb fed the 5' RACE reads into MiXCR, producing one record per CDR3 protein. This table holds 300,000 to 350,000 distinct CDR3 sequences, approximately 11% found once. The receptor's source is a man between 18 and 29 years old who received the YFV17D yellow fever vaccine. Sequencing used CD4+ T cells sorted from PBMCs, obtained 45 days after the yellow fever booster vaccination. The chain carries TRBV12-3 or TRBV12-4 and TRBJ2-7; the D is unclear. CDR3 sequence (DNA): TGTGCCAGCAGTTTATGGGCAGGTCTCTACGAGCAGTACGTC. Translated, it gives CASSLWAGLYEQYV.